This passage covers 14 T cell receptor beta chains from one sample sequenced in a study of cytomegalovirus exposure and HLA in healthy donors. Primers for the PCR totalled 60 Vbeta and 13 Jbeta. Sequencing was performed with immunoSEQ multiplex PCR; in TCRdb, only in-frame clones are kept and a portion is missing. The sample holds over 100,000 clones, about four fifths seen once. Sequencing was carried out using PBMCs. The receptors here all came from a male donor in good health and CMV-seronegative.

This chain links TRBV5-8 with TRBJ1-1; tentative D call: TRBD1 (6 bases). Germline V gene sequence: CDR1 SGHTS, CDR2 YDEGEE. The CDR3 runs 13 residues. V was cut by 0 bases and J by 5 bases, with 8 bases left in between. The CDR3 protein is CASSLEGGTEAFF. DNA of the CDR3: TGTGCCAGCAGCTTGGAGGGGGGGACTGAAGCTTTCTTT.

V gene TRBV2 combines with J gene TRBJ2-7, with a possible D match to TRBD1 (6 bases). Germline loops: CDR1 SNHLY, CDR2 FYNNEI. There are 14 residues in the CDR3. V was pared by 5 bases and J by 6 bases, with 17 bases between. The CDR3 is CASSPGTRGSEQYF. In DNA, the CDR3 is TGTGCCAGCAGTCCCGGGACAAGGGGCTCCGAGCAGTACTTC.

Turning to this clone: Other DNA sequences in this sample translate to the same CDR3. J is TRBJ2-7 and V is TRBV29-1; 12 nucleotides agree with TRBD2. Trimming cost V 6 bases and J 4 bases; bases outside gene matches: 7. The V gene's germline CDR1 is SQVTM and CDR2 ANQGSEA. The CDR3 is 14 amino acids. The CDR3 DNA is TGCAGCGTACAGTCTGGGACTAGCGGGTACGAGCAGTACTTC. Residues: CSVQSGTSGYEQYF.

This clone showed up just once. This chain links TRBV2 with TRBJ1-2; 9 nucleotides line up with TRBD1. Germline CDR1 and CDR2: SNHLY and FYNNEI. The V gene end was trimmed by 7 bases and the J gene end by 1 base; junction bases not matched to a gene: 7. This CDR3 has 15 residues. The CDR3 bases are TGTGCCAGCATCAGGACAGGGGATCGTAACTATGGCTACACCTTC. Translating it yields CASIRTGDRNYGYTF.

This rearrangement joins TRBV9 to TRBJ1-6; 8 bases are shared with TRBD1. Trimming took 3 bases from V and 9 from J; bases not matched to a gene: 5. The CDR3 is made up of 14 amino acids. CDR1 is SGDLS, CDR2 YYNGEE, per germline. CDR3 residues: CASSEGTGGSPLHF. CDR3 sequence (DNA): TGTGCCAGCAGCGAGGGGACAGGCGGTTCACCCCTCCACTTT.

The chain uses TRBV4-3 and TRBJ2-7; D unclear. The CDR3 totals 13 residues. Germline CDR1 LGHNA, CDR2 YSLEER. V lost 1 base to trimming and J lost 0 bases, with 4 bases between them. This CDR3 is CASSQGVSYEQYF. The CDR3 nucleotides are TGCGCCAGCAGCCAAGGAGTCTCCTACGAGCAGTACTTC.

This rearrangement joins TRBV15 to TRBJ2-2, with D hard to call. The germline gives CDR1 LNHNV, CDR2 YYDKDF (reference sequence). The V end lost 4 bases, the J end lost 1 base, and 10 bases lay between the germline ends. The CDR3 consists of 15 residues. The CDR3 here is CATSKEQMNTGELFF. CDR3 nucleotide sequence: TGTGCCACCAGCAAGGAACAGATGAACACCGGGGAGCTGTTTTTT.

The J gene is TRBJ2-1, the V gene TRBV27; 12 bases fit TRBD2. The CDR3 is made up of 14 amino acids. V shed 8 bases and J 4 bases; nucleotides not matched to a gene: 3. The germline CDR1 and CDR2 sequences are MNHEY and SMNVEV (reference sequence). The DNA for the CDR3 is TGTGCCAGCCGTACTAGCGGGGGGTACAATGAGCAGTTCTTC. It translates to CASRTSGGYNEQFF.

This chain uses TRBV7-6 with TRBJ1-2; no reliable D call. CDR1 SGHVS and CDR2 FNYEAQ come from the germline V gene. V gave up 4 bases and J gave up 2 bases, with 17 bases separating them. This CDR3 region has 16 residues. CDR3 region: CASSSIQYDGNYGYTF. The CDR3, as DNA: TGTGCCAGCAGCTCGATACAGTATGACGGCAACTATGGCTACACCTTC.

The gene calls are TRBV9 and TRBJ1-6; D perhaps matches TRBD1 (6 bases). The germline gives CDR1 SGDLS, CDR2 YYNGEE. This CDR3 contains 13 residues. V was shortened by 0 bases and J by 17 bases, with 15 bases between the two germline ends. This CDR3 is CASSVAGGREVHF. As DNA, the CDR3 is TGTGCCAGCAGCGTAGCTGGGGGCAGGGAAGTCCACTTT. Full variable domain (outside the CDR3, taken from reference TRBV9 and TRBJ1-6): DSGVTQTPKHLITATGQRVTLRCSPRSGDLSVYWYQQSLDQGLQFLIQYYNGEERAKGNILERFSAQQFPDLHSELNLSSLELGDSALYFCASSVAGGREVHFGNGTRLTVT.

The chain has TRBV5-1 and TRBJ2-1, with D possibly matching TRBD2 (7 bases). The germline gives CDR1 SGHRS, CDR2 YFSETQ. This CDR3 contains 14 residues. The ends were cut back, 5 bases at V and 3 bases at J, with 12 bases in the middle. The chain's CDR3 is CASREGGRYNEQFF. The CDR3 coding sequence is TGCGCCAGCAGGGAGGGGGGGCGCTACAATGAGCAGTTCTTC. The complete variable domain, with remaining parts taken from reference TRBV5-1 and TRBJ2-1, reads KAGVTQTPRYLIKTRGQQVTLSCSPISGHRSVSWYQQTPGQGLQFLFEYFSETQRNKGNFPGRFSGRQFSNSRSEMNVSTLELGDSALYLCASREGGRYNEQFFGPGTRLTVL.

In DNA form, the CDR3 reads TGCGCCAGCAGCTTGTGGGACAGGGTCTCCTACGAGCAGTACTTC. Translating it yields CASSLWDRVSYEQYF. The chain joins TRBV5-1 to TRBJ2-7; 9 bases fit TRBD1. Germline values: CDR1 SGHRS, CDR2 YFSETQ. V lost 1 base, J lost 0 bases, and 2 bases stayed unmatched. The CDR3 spans 15 residues.

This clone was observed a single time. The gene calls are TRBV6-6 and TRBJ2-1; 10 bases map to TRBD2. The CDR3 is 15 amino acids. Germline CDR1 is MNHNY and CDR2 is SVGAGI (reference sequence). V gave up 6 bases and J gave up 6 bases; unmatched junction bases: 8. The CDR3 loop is CASSFKRGGINEQFF. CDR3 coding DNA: TGTGCCAGCAGCTTTAAGCGGGGGGGCATCAATGAGCAGTTCTTC.

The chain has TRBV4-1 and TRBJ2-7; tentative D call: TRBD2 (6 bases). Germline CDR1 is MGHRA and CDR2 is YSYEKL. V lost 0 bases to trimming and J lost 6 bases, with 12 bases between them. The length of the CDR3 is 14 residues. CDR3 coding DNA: TGCGCCAGCAGCCAAGATCCGGGGGTGGTCGAGCAGTACTTC. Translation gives CASSQDPGVVEQYF.